The 11 T cell receptor beta chains reported below all come from one sample, sequenced in a study of blood T cells in healthy people across ages. Together with a sample-barcoded 5' primer, a J-beta primer mix was included in a second PCR lasting 7 to 11 cycles. Each CDR3 protein gets one entry after TCRdb re-called the 5' RACE reads with MiXCR. This sample has hundreds of thousands of distinct CDR3 sequences, with roughly 64% found just once. Sequencing was done on a sample of blood. The receptors come from a man aged 30-40 years in good health.

J is TRBJ2-7 and V is TRBV20-1; TRBD2 matches at 7 bases. Germline CDR1 reads DFQATT; CDR2 reads SNEGSKA (reference sequence). The CDR3 runs to 16 residues. J lost 3 bases, V lost 0 bases, and 11 bases had no gene match. The CDR3, as DNA: TGCAGTGCTAGAGATCGGCTTAGGACTAGGATCTACGAGCAGTACTTC. Its translation: CSARDRLRTRIYEQYF.

This rearrangement joins TRBV20-1 to TRBJ2-7, with D perhaps matching TRBD2 (5 bases). Trimming left V 6 bases short and J 2 bases short, with 14 bases between. CDR1 DFQATT and CDR2 SNEGSKA come from the germline V gene (reference sequence). The CDR3 length is 13 residues. CDR3 protein: CSATPGSPYEQYF. CDR3 nucleotides: TGCAGTGCCACCCCGGGGAGCCCCTACGAGCAGTACTTC.

This rearrangement joins TRBV25-1 to TRBJ1-2; 12 bases map to TRBD1. After removal of 1 base from V and 12 bases from J, the junction contained 3 bases not matched to a gene. From germline, CDR1 is MGHDK and CDR2 SYGVNS. This CDR3 has 13 residues. The CDR3 region is CASSEFGTGGHTF. The CDR3 DNA reads TGTGCCAGCAGTGAATTTGGGACAGGGGGCCACACCTTC.

This sequence joins TRBV12-3 or TRBV12-4 and TRBJ1-5; no clear D gene. Trimming removed 2 bases from V and 7 bases from J, with 9 bases in between. This CDR3 region has 13 residues. CDR3 bases: TGTGCCAGCAGTTTAAGCGGCTTCCAGCCCCAGCATTTT. It translates to CASSLSGFQPQHF.

The chain recombines TRBV20-1 with TRBJ2-3, with TRBD2 matching over 8 bases. The junction had 9 bases not matched to a gene; V was cut back by 5 bases and J by 8 bases. The CDR3 covers 13 residues. CDR1 and CDR2 from the germline V gene are DFQATT and SNEGSKA (reference sequence). CDR3 in amino acids: CSARERELGTQYF. The CDR3 DNA sequence: TGCAGTGCTCGGGAGCGGGAGTTGGGTACGCAGTATTTT.

The chain has TRBV11-2 and TRBJ2-4; D is possibly TRBD1 or TRBD2 (7 bases each). Germline CDR1 reads SGHAT; CDR2 reads FQNNGV. The V gene lost 4 bases and the J gene lost 13 bases, with 26 bases spanning the gap. The CDR3 runs to 16 residues. The CDR3, as DNA: TGTGCCAGCAGCTCCCCTCAGGGGGAGGGCCGTTGGGAGCAGTACTTC. The encoded protein is CASSSPQGEGRWEQYF.

The chain combines TRBV12-3 or TRBV12-4 with TRBJ1-4; perhaps TRBD1 as D (5 bases). The CDR3 extends over 16 amino acids. With 6 bases removed from V and 0 bases from J, the gap between germline ends came to 14 bases. The CDR3 loop reads CASSPFRGATNEKLFF. The CDR3 region has the DNA TGTGCCAGCAGCCCGTTCCGGGGGGCAACTAATGAAAAACTGTTTTTT.

This CDR3 is CASSPSYVGASDTQYF. CDR3 DNA sequence: TGTGCCAGCAGCCCCTCCTATGTGGGAGCCTCAGATACGCAGTATTTT. The chain combines TRBV4-2 with TRBJ2-3; tentative D call: TRBD2 (5 bases). V was clipped by 4 bases and J by 4 bases, with 18 bases between them. The CDR3 length is 16 residues. From germline, CDR1 is LGHNA and CDR2 YNFKEQ.

This chain joins TRBV29-1 and TRBJ2-7, with a tentative D call TRBD2 (5 bases). From germline, CDR1 is SQVTM and CDR2 ANQGSEA. CDR3 length: 13 residues. Trimming took off 5 bases at V and 0 bases at J, with 11 bases between the two ends. Here the CDR3 reads CSVRGPLSYEQYF. For the CDR3, the DNA is TGCAGCGTTCGGGGTCCTCTCTCCTACGAGCAGTACTTC.

The chain recombines TRBV7-2 with TRBJ1-6; D is possibly TRBD1 (5 bases). V shed 5 bases and J shed 7 bases, with 15 bases lying between them. From germline, CDR1 is SGHTA and CDR2 FQGNSA. The CDR3 runs 15 residues. The DNA of the CDR3 is TGTGCCAGCAGCCTTAACAGGCCTATGAATTCACCCCTCCACTTT. It is translated as CASSLNRPMNSPLHF.

J is TRBJ1-2 and V is TRBV15; possibly TRBD1 for D (5 bases). Germline CDR1 and CDR2: LNHNV and YYDKDF (reference sequence). Trimming removed 4 bases from V and 1 base from J, with 13 bases in between. This CDR3 region has 15 residues. CDR3 in amino acids: CATSTRVGHNYGYTF. CDR3 sequence (DNA): TGTGCCACCAGCACCAGGGTCGGGCATAACTATGGCTACACCTTC.